This TCR beta chain is from a study of CD8+ T cells in alopecia areata. Study background: Treated patients swallowed 5 to 10 mg of oral tofacitinib twice daily. Study-level findings and limits: Sharing of TCRs across patients appeared less clear than in mice, possibly for HLA-related reasons.

Alopecia areata patients provided lesional scalp punch biopsies and peripheral blood. PBMCs provided sorted CD4+ and CD8+ T cells. This clone showed up just a few times. Its antigen remains unknown. The sample has other DNA sequences that encode this CDR3 too. The germline V and J ends were trimmed by 0 bases and 6 bases, with 7 bases remaining between them. Germline CDR1 LGHNA, CDR2 YNFKEQ. CDR3 length: 13 residues. Isolated RNA was reverse transcribed into cDNA used as the sequencing template. Sequencing used immunoSEQ multiplex PCR; TCRdb keeps in-frame clones, though not all of them. The sample holds hundreds of thousands of clones; approximately 61% are singletons and the top ten take 1% to 1.5%.

The material was CD4+ T cells sorted from blood, obtained at week 0. The TCR originated in a human donor with alopecia areata. The V and J genes are TRBV4-2 and TRBJ2-3; no clear D gene. The CDR3 region is CASSQDPQDTQYF. The CDR3 DNA reads as TGTGCCAGCAGCCAAGATCCGCAGGATACGCAGTATTTT.